One and the same sample provided the 24 T cell receptor beta chains below, sequenced in a study of cytomegalovirus exposure and HLA in healthy donors. Use of 60 Vbeta and 13 Jbeta primers characterized the PCR. Method: immunoSEQ multiplex PCR; TCRdb's copy keeps in-frame clones and lacks some. The sample consists of around 180,000 clones, 80% of them appearing once. Material for sequencing was PBMCs. The receptor source for this set is a man aged 40-49 years in good health and CMV-seronegative.

V and J are TRBV19 and TRBJ1-2, with D perhaps matching TRBD1 (6 bases). V shed 6 bases and J shed 6 bases, with 14 bases lying between them. Per the germline V gene, CDR1 is LNHDA and CDR2 is SQIVND (reference sequence). There are 13 residues in the CDR3. The CDR3 region is CASRQTGMDGYTF. DNA for the CDR3: TGTGCCAGTAGGCAAACAGGGATGGATGGCTACACCTTC.

V gene TRBV21-1 combines with J gene TRBJ2-2; TRBD2 was called by the table and not checked on the DNA. TRBV21-1 is a listed pseudogene. CDR3 size: 13 residues. The CDR3 coding sequence is TGTGCCATCAAGTCCTTAGACACCGGGGAGCTGTTTTTT. Translation gives CAIKSLDTGELFF.

The chain couples TRBV7-3 to TRBJ1-5; 8 positions match TRBD1. Germline CDR1 SGHTA, CDR2 FQGTGA. V shed 7 bases, J shed 1 base, and the junction held 6 bases outside the gene matches. This CDR3 spans 15 amino acids. CDR3 coding DNA: TGTGCCAGCACCGGGGACAGGAAGAGCAATCAGCCCCAGCATTTT. It yields the protein CASTGDRKSNQPQHF.

In its sample, this clone was seen a few times. The V gene is TRBV9, the J gene TRBJ2-5; 10 nucleotides line up with TRBD2. The CDR3 is 19 residues long. J gave up 0 bases and V 3 bases, and 14 bases lay outside the gene matches. Germline lookup yields CDR1 SGDLS and CDR2 YYNGEE. The CDR3 sequence: CASSANTKGLAVYQETQYF. CDR3 bases: TGTGCCAGCAGCGCCAATACAAAAGGACTAGCGGTGTACCAAGAGACCCAGTACTTC.

V is TRBV15 and J is TRBJ1-2; tentative D call: TRBD1 (5 bases). Germline V CDR1 and CDR2: LNHNV, YYDKDF (reference sequence). CDR3 length equals 13 residues. Deletions cut 0 bases from V and 8 bases from J, with 10 bases between. Here the CDR3 DNA reads TGTGCCACCAGCAGAGATGGGGGGGTCGGCTACACCTTC. Encoded protein: CATSRDGGVGYTF. Combining the CDR3 with reference TRBV15 and TRBJ1-2 gives the whole variable domain DAMVIQNPRYQVTQFGKPVTLSCSQTLNHNVMYWYQQKSSQAPKLLFHYYDKDFNNEADTPDNFQSRRPNTSFCFLDIRSPGLGDTAMYLCATSRDGGVGYTFGSGTRLTVV.

The chain recombines TRBV9 with TRBJ2-3, with a possible D match to TRBD2 (5 bases). The length of the CDR3 is 15 residues. Germline lookup yields CDR1 SGDLS and CDR2 YYNGEE. Trimming removed 0 bases from V and 5 bases from J, with 13 bases in between. CDR3 region: CASSVGVGAEDTQYF. DNA of the CDR3: TGTGCCAGCAGCGTAGGGGTGGGAGCGGAAGATACGCAGTATTTT.

The V call is TRBV27, the J call TRBJ1-5; D uncertain. Trimming took off 5 bases at V and 0 bases at J, with 11 bases between the two ends. The germline V gene has CDR1 MNHEY and CDR2 SMNVEV (reference sequence). The CDR3 consists of 15 residues. In DNA form, the CDR3 reads TGTGCCAGCAGTCCTGAGATGTATAGCAATCAGCCCCAGCATTTT. Translating it yields CASSPEMYSNQPQHF.

This clone was seen a handful of times. The chain carries TRBV5-1 and TRBJ2-1, with 8 bases aligning to TRBD2. The trim removed 0 bases at V and 7 bases at J, leaving 3 bases unmatched. CDR1 SGHRS and CDR2 YFSETQ come from the germline V gene. There are 14 residues in the CDR3. In nucleotides, the CDR3 is TGCGCCAGCAGCTTGGTTGCGGGGGGTAATGAGCAGTTCTTC. This translates into CASSLVAGGNEQFF.

The chain couples TRBV7-6 to TRBJ2-5; tentative D call: TRBD1 (6 bases). Trimming removed 5 bases at V and 2 bases at J, with 12 bases between. CDR1 and CDR2 (germline): SGHVS, FNYEAQ. The CDR3 has 14 residues. The CDR3 DNA sequence: TGTGCCAGCAGCGACCGGGACACACAAGAGACCCAGTACTTC. This codes for CASSDRDTQETQYF.

The chain employs TRBV6-5 and TRBJ1-5; D is unclear. The CDR3 covers 15 residues. Between the trimmed V and J ends, which lost 1 base and 4 bases, there was a span of 11 bases. CDR1 is MNHEY, CDR2 SVGAGI, per germline. CDR3 region: CASSYYLAPNQPQHF. The CDR3 nucleotides are TGTGCCAGCAGTTACTACCTGGCTCCTAATCAGCCCCAGCATTTT.

The chain uses TRBV7-2 and TRBJ2-1; 7 bases agree with TRBD2. This CDR3 comprises 15 residues. The V segment lost 1 base and the J segment 6 bases; nucleotides outside the gene matches: 6. Germline values: CDR1 SGHTA, CDR2 FQGNSA. CDR3 sequence: CASSLGTSSGNEQFF. CDR3 DNA sequence: TGTGCCAGCAGCTTAGGGACTAGTTCAGGCAATGAGCAGTTCTTC.

The chain is built from TRBV11-3 and TRBJ2-1, with D perhaps TRBD1 (6 bases). The germline gives CDR1 SGHNT, CDR2 YENEEA. The CDR3 has 16 amino acids. The V end lost 1 base, the J end lost 4 bases, and 14 bases lay between the germline ends. The CDR3 loop is CASSLVVWGQYNEQFF. The CDR3 nucleotides read TGTGCCAGCAGCTTAGTGGTGTGGGGGCAATACAATGAGCAGTTCTTC.

The table lists this clone with a few counts. This chain joins TRBV7-9 and TRBJ2-5; 9 bases are shared with TRBD1. The junction had 3 bases not matched to a gene; V was cut back by 4 bases and J by 3 bases. The CDR3 consists of 14 residues. The germline V gene encodes CDR1 SEHNR and CDR2 FQNEAQ (reference sequence). The CDR3 nucleotides are TGTGCCAGCAGCTCCAGGACAGGGGAAGAGACCCAGTACTTC. Protein: CASSSRTGEETQYF.

CDR3 coding DNA: TGTGCCAGCAGCCCTCAGGTACGCGGGCCCGGCAGTGAGCAGTTCTTC. It is translated as CASSPQVRGPGSEQFF. V usage is TRBV5-4 and J usage is TRBJ2-1; D is perhaps TRBD2 (5 bases). Per germline, CDR1 SGHNT and CDR2 YYREEE (reference sequence). The CDR3 spans 16 residues. V gave up 4 bases and J gave up 9 bases, with 23 bases separating them.

The J gene is TRBJ2-5, the V gene TRBV9; D gene ambiguous. Germline V gene lookup returns CDR1 SGDLS and CDR2 YYNGEE. V lost 0 bases to trimming and J lost 0 bases, with 6 bases between them. This CDR3 contains 14 residues. The CDR3 bases are TGTGCCAGCAGCGTAGTACCAGACCAAGAGACCCAGTACTTC. Translation: CASSVVPDQETQYF.

There are a few counts of this clone. The chain uses TRBV6-1 and TRBJ2-3; D might be TRBD2 (5 bases). This CDR3 is 13 amino acids long. Trimming pared 6 bases from V and 2 bases from J, leaving 9 bases between. The germline V gene has CDR1 MNHNS and CDR2 SASEGT. CDR3 in amino acids: CASREGYTDTQYF. CDR3 DNA: TGTGCCAGCAGAGAGGGCTACACAGATACGCAGTATTTT.

The chain combines TRBV29-1 with TRBJ1-1; 9 bases fit TRBD1. From germline, CDR1 is SQVTM and CDR2 ANQGSEA. V shed 7 bases, J shed 1 base, and the junction held 4 bases outside the gene matches. There are 13 residues in the CDR3. The CDR3 DNA is TGCAGCGCCAGGGGACAGGGGAACACTGAAGCTTTCTTT. It codes for CSARGQGNTEAFF.

The genes are TRBV5-1 and TRBJ1-1; D might be TRBD1 (5 bases). The V end lost 3 bases, the J end lost 1 base, and 10 bases lay between the germline ends. CDR3 length: 14 amino acids. CDR1 SGHRS and CDR2 YFSETQ come from the germline V gene. CDR3: CASSWGLKNTEAFF. The CDR3 bases are TGCGCCAGCAGCTGGGGACTGAAGAACACTGAAGCTTTCTTT.

The genes are TRBV7-6 and TRBJ1-4; 7 nucleotides align to TRBD1. CDR3 length: 13 amino acids. With 5 bases clipped from V and 8 bases from J, the junction kept 5 bases outside the gene matches. Germline CDR1 and CDR2: SGHVS and FNYEAQ. The DNA for the CDR3 is TGTGCCAGCAGCATTGGACAGGAGGAAAAACTGTTTTTT. It encodes CASSIGQEEKLFF.

This clone came up a few times. This rearrangement joins TRBV19 to TRBJ1-1; 11 positions match TRBD1. With V trimmed by 5 bases and J by 12 bases, 8 bases remained unmatched. Germline CDR1 LNHDA, CDR2 SQIVND (reference sequence). The CDR3 has 13 amino acids. DNA for the CDR3: TGTGCCAGTAGTTCCCGGGACAGGGGGTTGTCTTTCTTT. This sequence encodes CASSSRDRGLSFF.

The rearrangement uses TRBV5-6 and TRBJ2-7, with no clear D. The CDR3 has 11 amino acids. In germline, CDR1 is SGHDT, CDR2 YYEEEE. V lost 4 bases and J 6 bases, leaving 8 bases between the germline ends. CDR3 sequence (DNA): TGTGCCAGCAGCCAATTTAGCGAGCAGTACTTC. This translates into CASSQFSEQYF.

The rearrangement uses TRBV5-1 and TRBJ2-5, with TRBD2 matching 10 bases. Germline CDR1 is SGHRS and CDR2 is YFSETQ. The V segment lost 0 bases and the J segment 2 bases; nucleotides outside the gene matches: 7. This CDR3 is 17 amino acids long. Written as DNA, the CDR3 is TGCGCCAGCAGCTTGGACCGCCCAGCGGGGGGGCAAGAGACCCAGTACTTC. Translation gives CASSLDRPAGGQETQYF.

The CDR3: CASSFERGGYNEQFF. DNA of the CDR3: TGCGCCAGCAGCTTTGAGCGGGGGGGTTACAATGAGCAGTTCTTC. The V call is TRBV5-1, the J call TRBJ2-1; TRBD2 matches 10 bases. Losses at the gene ends were 2 bases for V and 4 bases for J; bases not matched to a gene: 3. This CDR3 spans 15 amino acids. Germline V CDR1 and CDR2: SGHRS, YFSETQ.

Concerning this clone: One junction end does not reproduce the germline sequence, and a read error may be involved. The V and J genes are TRBV7-9 and TRBJ1-5; D may be TRBD1 (5 bases). The CDR3 consists of 12 residues. Germline values: CDR1 SEHNR, CDR2 FQNEAQ (reference sequence). CDR3 nucleotides: TGTTCCAGCAGCACGCCGACAGATCCCCAGCATTTT. This encodes CSSSTPTDPQHF. Drawing the rest from reference TRBV7-9 and TRBJ1-5, the complete variable domain is DTGVSQNPRHKITKRGQNVTFRCDPISEHNRLYWYRQTLGQGPEFLTYFQNEAQLEKSRLLSDRFSAERPKGSFSTLEIQRTEQGDSAMYLCSSSTPTDPQHFGDGTRLSIL.